This T cell receptor (beta chain) was recorded in a study of shared T cell receptors in the human thymus. Germline lookup yields CDR1 SNHLY and CDR2 FYNNEI. Trimming left V 6 bases short and J 6 bases short, with 14 bases between. The CDR3 totals 13 residues. Produced via immunoSEQ multiplex PCR; TCRdb's table is partial and in-frame only. This sample has hundreds of thousands of clones, with 85% to 90% found just once. This same sample was also taken into another study, of human thymus T cells. That study reports: Those donating were healthy Finnish infants in corrective surgery for congenital heart defects. The thymus tissue came from resections taken during corrective heart surgery. The authors found apparently biased V and J gene usage in thymic and blood repertoires. Highly overlapping thymic repertoires in unrelated individuals were reported by related research.

Sequenced material: thymocytes. This rearrangement joins TRBV2 to TRBJ1-1, with D unresolved. The receptor was isolated from a boy less than two years old with a congenital heart defect. CDR3 sequence (DNA): TGTGCCAGCAGCCGAATGGAGGTCCCTGAAGCTTTCTTT. Translation: CASSRMEVPEAFF.